This entry is about one TCR beta chain. Its antigen remains unknown. One entry per CDR3 protein results from TCRdb running MiXCR on the RT-PCR reads. The sample includes some 850,000 distinct CDR3 sequences, under 20% seen only once; the top ten take approximately 10%. These data come from a study of response to subunit inactivated influenza vaccine. Study-level results: It was suggested by the authors that few new T cells are recruited by each seasonal influenza vaccination.

Trimming removed 1 base from V and 5 bases from J, with 9 bases in between. CDR1 and CDR2 from the germline V gene are GTSNPN and SVGIG (reference sequence). This CDR3 is 14 amino acids long. The sequencing here drew on PBMCs from blood, taken roughly 5 days after vaccination. The chain has TRBV30 and TRBJ2-6; D possibly corresponds to TRBD1 (5 bases). The clonotype comes from a middle-aged man who received an inactivated influenza vaccine. The CDR3 reads CAWSEGRWANVLTF. DNA for the CDR3: TGTGCCTGGAGTGAGGGGCGTTGGGCCAACGTCCTGACTTTC.